This T cell receptor (beta chain) was recorded in a study of OX40 agonist ivuxolimab in advanced cancers. Study information: The patients' treatment was ivuxolimab, an agonistic anti-OX40 (CD134) antibody. Cohort: more than 75% men, mean age about 60, aged about 23 to 80.

TCRdb's copy holds only in-frame clones and misses some; the assay was immunoSEQ multiplex PCR. Of approximately 58,000 clones listed, approximately 89% were seen once; the top ten hold under 0.45%. Points from the study as a whole: Normalized expansion of T-cell clones was also low for some nonresponders.

This clone was counted a single time. Antigen unknown. With 0 bases removed from V and 3 bases from J, the gap between germline ends came to 9 bases. CDR3 length: 15 amino acids. Germline CDR1 and CDR2: MGHRA and YSYEKL. The TCR sequence derives from an adult with an advanced solid tumor such as melanoma, head and neck, liver or kidney cancer. The starting material was CD4+ or CD8+ T cells sorted from blood, obtained in a trial of the OX40 agonist ivuxolimab. This sequence joins TRBV4-1 and TRBJ1-5; D is ambiguous. The CDR3 loop reads CASSQDTVYNQPQHF. CDR3 DNA sequence: TGCGCCAGCAGCCAAGACACAGTCTACAATCAGCCCCAGCATTTT.